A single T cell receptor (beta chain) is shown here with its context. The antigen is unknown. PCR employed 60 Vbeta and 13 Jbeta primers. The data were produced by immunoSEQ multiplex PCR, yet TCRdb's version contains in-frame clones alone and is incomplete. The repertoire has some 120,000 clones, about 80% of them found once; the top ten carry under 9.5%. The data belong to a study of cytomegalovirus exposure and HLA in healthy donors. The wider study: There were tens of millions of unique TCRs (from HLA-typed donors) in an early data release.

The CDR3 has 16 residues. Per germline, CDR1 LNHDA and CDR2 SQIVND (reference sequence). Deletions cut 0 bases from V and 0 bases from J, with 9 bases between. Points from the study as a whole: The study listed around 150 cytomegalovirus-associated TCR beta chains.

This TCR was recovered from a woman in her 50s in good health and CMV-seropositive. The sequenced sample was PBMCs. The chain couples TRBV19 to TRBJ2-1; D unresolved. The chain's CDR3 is CASSIDGSRSYNEQFF. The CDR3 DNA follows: TGTGCCAGTAGTATAGACGGGTCTCGCTCCTACAATGAGCAGTTCTTC.